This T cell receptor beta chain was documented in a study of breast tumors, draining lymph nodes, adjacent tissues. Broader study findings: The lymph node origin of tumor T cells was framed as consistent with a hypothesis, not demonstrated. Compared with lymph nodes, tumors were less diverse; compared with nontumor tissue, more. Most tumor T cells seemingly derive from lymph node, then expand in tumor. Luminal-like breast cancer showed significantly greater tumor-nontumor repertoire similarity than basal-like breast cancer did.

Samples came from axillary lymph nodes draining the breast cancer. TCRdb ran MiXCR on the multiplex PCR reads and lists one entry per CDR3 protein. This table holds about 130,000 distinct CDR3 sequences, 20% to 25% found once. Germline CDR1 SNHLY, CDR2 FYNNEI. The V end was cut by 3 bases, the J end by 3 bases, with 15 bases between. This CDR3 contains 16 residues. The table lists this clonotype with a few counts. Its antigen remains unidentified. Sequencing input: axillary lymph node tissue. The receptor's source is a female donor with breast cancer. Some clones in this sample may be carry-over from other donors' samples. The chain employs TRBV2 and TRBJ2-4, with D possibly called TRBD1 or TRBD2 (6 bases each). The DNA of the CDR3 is TGTGCCAGCAGTGAGGATCGGGGGCACGGCAAAAACATTCAGTACTTC. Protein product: CASSEDRGHGKNIQYF.